This entry lists 27 T cell receptor beta chains sequenced from one sample in a study of T cell repertoires in ileal Crohn's disease. This table comes from immunoSEQ multiplex PCR, and its TCRdb copy is limited to in-frame clones, with some not included. The data hold roughly 17,000 clones, with roughly 90% observed a single time. Time point in this sample: inflamed ileum from the surgical specimen. Sequencing was performed on ileal tissue. The source of these receptors is an adult with Crohn's disease.

J is TRBJ1-2 and V is TRBV6-6, with 8 bases that match TRBD1. There are 15 residues in the CDR3. Unmatched junction bases numbered 8, after V lost 2 bases and J lost 6 bases. Germline-derived CDR1 and CDR2 are MNHNY and SVGAGI (reference sequence). DNA of the CDR3: TGTGCCAGCAGTTACACTGGACAGGGAGGAGATGGCTACACCTTC. Its translation: CASSYTGQGGDGYTF.

V gene TRBV15 combines with J gene TRBJ1-2; no firm D call. V shed 1 base and J shed 7 bases, with 7 bases lying between them. CDR3 length equals 12 residues. Germline CDR1 reads LNHNV; CDR2 reads YYDKDF (reference sequence). CDR3 in amino acids: CATSRAVGGYTF. The CDR3 DNA is TGTGCCACCAGCAGAGCGGTGGGTGGCTACACCTTC.

The chain combines TRBV7-2 with TRBJ2-1; 10 nucleotides agree with TRBD2. CDR1 and CDR2 from the germline V gene are SGHTA and FQGNSA. This CDR3 is built from 15 residues. The V and J ends lost 3 bases and 4 bases, in that order; junction bases with no gene match: 3. The CDR3 loop is CASSFSGGLYNEQFF. CDR3 DNA: TGTGCCAGCAGCTTTAGCGGGGGGCTTTACAATGAGCAGTTCTTC.

This chain joins TRBV5-1 and TRBJ1-1, with a tentative D call TRBD1 (6 bases). V was cut by 1 base and J by 1 base, with 11 bases left in between. In germline, CDR1 is SGHRS, CDR2 YFSETQ. CDR3 length: 15 residues. CDR3 nucleotide sequence: TGCGCCAGCAGCTTGAGCACGGGGGCGAACACTGAAGCTTTCTTT. Translating it yields CASSLSTGANTEAFF.

This clone was seen more than once but under ten times. The rearrangement joins TRBV5-1 to TRBJ2-7; perhaps TRBD1 as D (6 bases). V lost 5 bases, J lost 0 bases, and 9 bases lay in between. The germline gives CDR1 SGHRS, CDR2 YFSETQ. This CDR3 has 13 amino acids. This CDR3 is CASSRTDSYEQYF. The CDR3, as DNA: TGCGCCAGCAGTCGGACAGACTCCTACGAGCAGTACTTC. The full variable domain, in which reference TRBV5-1 and TRBJ2-7 provide the parts outside the CDR3, is KAGVTQTPRYLIKTRGQQVTLSCSPISGHRSVSWYQQTPGQGLQFLFEYFSETQRNKGNFPGRFSGRQFSNSRSEMNVSTLELGDSALYLCASSRTDSYEQYFGPGTRLTVT.

The CDR3 nucleotides read TGTGCCAGCAGCTTGGGCCAGCTAAGTATGAAAAACATTCAGTACTTC. Protein sequence: CASSLGQLSMKNIQYF. The gene calls are TRBV5-5 and TRBJ2-4, with D hard to call. V shed 0 bases and J shed 4 bases, with 14 bases lying between them. Germline CDR1 SGHKS, CDR2 YYEKEE (reference sequence). The CDR3 runs to 16 residues.

V is TRBV4-1 and J is TRBJ1-6, with 7 bases that match TRBD1. V was clipped by 4 bases and J by 9 bases; unmatched bases: 12. Germline-derived CDR1 and CDR2 are MGHRA and YSYEKL. The CDR3 length is 16 residues. CDR3 in amino acids: CASSPWTGLFRSPLHF. The CDR3 coding sequence is TGCGCCAGCAGCCCCTGGACAGGTTTATTTCGTTCACCCCTCCACTTT.

V is TRBV5-1 and J is TRBJ2-7, with 8 bases identical to TRBD1. The CDR3 has 14 residues. CDR1 is SGHRS, CDR2 YFSETQ, per germline. V trimming: 3 bases; J trimming: 2 bases; junction bases outside the gene matches: 4. CDR3 sequence: CASSSGQGTYEQYF. CDR3 coding DNA: TGCGCCAGCAGCTCAGGACAGGGAACCTACGAGCAGTACTTC.

This clone was observed once. The rearrangement links TRBV5-1 to TRBJ1-4; D may be TRBD1 (5 bases). V gave up 1 base and J gave up 6 bases, with 10 bases separating them. This CDR3 spans 14 amino acids. Germline CDR1 reads SGHRS; CDR2 reads YFSETQ. The CDR3 DNA is TGCGCCAGCAGCTTGCAGGGATTTTATGAAAAACTGTTTTTT. It is translated as CASSLQGFYEKLFF.

The V gene is TRBV19, the J gene TRBJ2-5; 8 bases map to TRBD2. From germline, CDR1 is LNHDA and CDR2 SQIVND (reference sequence). Unmatched junction bases numbered 8, after V lost 6 bases and J lost 5 bases. The CDR3 is made up of 14 amino acids. CDR3 amino acids: CASSPTGGLETQYF. The CDR3 DNA follows: TGTGCCAGTAGCCCGACGGGGGGGCTGGAGACCCAGTACTTC.

The rearrangement joins TRBV2 to TRBJ2-5, with 12 bases fitting TRBD2. The CDR3 is made up of 16 amino acids. Germline trimming cut 6 bases from V and 4 bases from J; bases unmatched to any gene: 9. From germline, CDR1 is SNHLY and CDR2 FYNNEI. CDR3 DNA sequence: TGTGCCAGCAGGGATCCTAGCGGGGGGGCCGGAGAGACCCAGTACTTC. Translated, it gives CASRDPSGGAGETQYF.

The chain has TRBV11-2 and TRBJ1-1, with D unresolved. The CDR3 is made up of 13 amino acids. Germline V CDR1 and CDR2: SGHAT, FQNNGV. Trimming cost V 6 bases and J 2 bases, with 10 bases left between them. The CDR3 region is CASRTGLNTEAFF. CDR3 coding DNA: TGTGCCAGCAGGACCGGGTTAAACACTGAAGCTTTCTTT.

CDR3 loop: CASSLAGGPQETQYF. CDR3 DNA: TGTGCCAGCAGCTTGGCCGGGGGCCCTCAAGAGACCCAGTACTTC. The chain uses TRBV5-6 and TRBJ2-5; either TRBD1 or TRBD2 may fit D (6 bases each). The V end lost 0 bases, the J end lost 2 bases, and 11 bases lay between the germline ends. Germline V gene lookup returns CDR1 SGHDT and CDR2 YYEEEE. CDR3 length: 15 amino acids.

The V call is TRBV10-2, the J call TRBJ1-1; D ambiguous. Germline CDR1 is WSHSY and CDR2 is SAAADI. This CDR3 has 15 amino acids. Trimming removed 4 bases at V and 4 bases at J, with 16 bases between. The CDR3 nucleotides are TGCGCCAGCAGTGGGGTCGCGGGATGGCCCACTGAAGCTTTCTTT. Translation gives CASSGVAGWPTEAFF.

The chain combines TRBV6-5 with TRBJ1-1; D not certain. Per the germline V gene, CDR1 is MNHEY and CDR2 is SVGAGI. Deletions cut 0 bases from V and 7 bases from J, with 15 bases between. This CDR3 is built from 15 residues. DNA for the CDR3: TGTGCCAGCAGTTACTCGAGATCGGGCCGTCTTGAAGCTTTCTTT. It encodes CASSYSRSGRLEAFF.

The chain recombines TRBV9 with TRBJ2-1, with D perhaps matching TRBD2 (7 bases). Germline loops: CDR1 SGDLS, CDR2 YYNGEE. This CDR3 has 15 amino acids. Trimming cost V 4 bases and J 3 bases, with 14 bases left between them. CDR3 DNA sequence: TGTGCCAGCAGCTCACGCGGGGGCCACTACAATGAGCAGTTCTTC. This sequence encodes CASSSRGGHYNEQFF.

This sequence joins TRBV28 and TRBJ2-7; perhaps TRBD2 as D (5 bases). With 3 bases removed from V and 1 base from J, the gap between germline ends came to 7 bases. This CDR3 contains 13 residues. Germline loops: CDR1 MDHEN, CDR2 SYDVKM. CDR3 loop: CASSFRGSYEQYF. CDR3 nucleotides: TGTGCCAGCAGTTTCCGGGGTTCCTACGAGCAGTACTTC. Filled out from reference TRBV28 and TRBJ2-7, the complete variable domain reads DVKVTQSSRYLVKRTGEKVFLECVQDMDHENMFWYRQDPGLGLRLIYFSYDVKMKEKGDIPEGYSVSREKKERFSLILESASTNQTSMYLCASSFRGSYEQYFGPGTRLTVT.

The chain employs TRBV19 and TRBJ2-7; perhaps TRBD2 as D (5 bases). V was pared by 3 bases and J by 2 bases, with 8 bases between. Germline V gene lookup returns CDR1 LNHDA and CDR2 SQIVND (reference sequence). CDR3 length: 13 residues. Written as DNA, the CDR3 is TGTGCCAGTAGTATCCGGGAAACCTACGAGCAGTACTTC. Protein sequence: CASSIRETYEQYF.

The CDR3 DNA reads TGTGCCAGCAATAGACCCTCCTGGAACACTGAAGCTTTCTTT. Translation: CASNRPSWNTEAFF. The chain combines TRBV28 with TRBJ1-1, with unresolved D. V gave up 7 bases and J gave up 1 base, with 13 bases separating them. The CDR3 totals 14 residues. Germline CDR1 reads MDHEN; CDR2 reads SYDVKM.

The count of this clone is one. The chain joins TRBV25-1 to TRBJ1-2; D uncertain. Germline assignment: CDR1 MGHDK and CDR2 SYGVNS. The CDR3 is 11 residues long. The germline V and J ends were trimmed by 5 bases and 5 bases, with 6 bases remaining between them. In nucleotides, the CDR3 is TGTGCCAGCAGTTCTTTTTATGGCTACACCTTC. Its protein product is CASSSFYGYTF.

This clone was seen only once. The chain uses TRBV5-1 and TRBJ2-2, with 9 nucleotides matching TRBD1. The CDR3 runs to 15 residues. Per the germline V gene, CDR1 is SGHRS and CDR2 is YFSETQ. J was trimmed by 3 bases and V by 5 bases; bases with no gene match: 5. CDR3 residues: CASRSGQGYTGELFF. CDR3 nucleotides: TGCGCCAGCAGATCTGGACAGGGGTACACCGGGGAGCTGTTTTTT.

The chain couples TRBV7-2 to TRBJ2-3; TRBD2 aligns across 8 bases. Trimming took 4 bases from V and 2 from J; bases not matched to a gene: 8. The CDR3 totals 16 residues. CDR1 and CDR2 from the germline V gene are SGHTA and FQGNSA. The CDR3 sequence: CASSSSGGSYTDTQYF. The CDR3 coding sequence is TGTGCCAGCAGCTCAAGCGGGGGCTCTTACACAGATACGCAGTATTTT.

The rearrangement links TRBV28 to TRBJ2-7, with TRBD2 as a possible D gene (6 bases). The CDR3 extends over 14 amino acids. V was trimmed by 5 bases and J by 3 bases, leaving 14 bases between them. Germline assignment: CDR1 MDHEN and CDR2 SYDVKM. The CDR3 bases are TGTGCCAGCAGTCCCCCCCAGGGAGGCTACGAGCAGTACTTC. Its protein product is CASSPPQGGYEQYF.

The chain uses TRBV10-3 and TRBJ2-5; D might be TRBD1 (6 bases). Germline V gene lookup returns CDR1 ENHRY and CDR2 SYGVKD. The CDR3 extends over 19 amino acids. V was shortened by 4 bases and J by 2 bases, with 26 bases between the two germline ends. The chain's CDR3 is CAISGWTARGTFAQETQYF. In DNA form, the CDR3 reads TGTGCCATCAGTGGTTGGACAGCGAGGGGTACCTTTGCACAAGAGACCCAGTACTTC.

The chain uses TRBV5-6 and TRBJ2-4; maybe TRBD2 (5 bases). This CDR3 has 12 residues. Looked up from germline, CDR1 is SGHDT and CDR2 is YYEEEE. V lost 2 bases and J 6 bases, leaving 6 bases between the germline ends. CDR3 coding DNA: TGTGCCAGCAGCTTCGAGGGAAACATTCAGTACTTC. Translating it yields CASSFEGNIQYF.

This chain uses TRBV7-2 with TRBJ1-6; unclear D gene. Trimming cost V 5 bases and J 5 bases, with 13 bases left between them. Germline V gene lookup returns CDR1 SGHTA and CDR2 FQGNSA. CDR3 length: 15 amino acids. CDR3 bases: TGTGCCAGCAGCCACGCATCAGGCGATAATTCACCCCTCCACTTT. Its translation: CASSHASGDNSPLHF.

The chain has TRBV30 and TRBJ2-2; 12 positions match TRBD1. The CDR3 spans 15 residues. In germline, CDR1 is GTSNPN, CDR2 SVGIG (reference sequence). Trimming removed 2 bases from V and 6 bases from J; junction bases left unmatched: 4. The CDR3 loop is CAWSPGQGAPGELFF. As DNA, the CDR3 is TGTGCCTGGAGTCCGGGACAGGGGGCTCCCGGGGAGCTGTTTTTT. The entire variable domain, with the rest obtained from reference TRBV30 and TRBJ2-2, is as follows: SQTIHQWPATLVQPVGSPLSLECTVEGTSNPNLYWYRQAAGRGLQLLFYSVGIGQISSEVPQNLSASRPQDRQFILSSKKLLLSDSGFYLCAWSPGQGAPGELFFGEGSRLTVL.